The 30 T cell receptor beta chains listed next were all sequenced from one sample in a study of blood T cell repertoires in COVID-19. TCRdb keeps only in-frame clones here, not all; method: immunoSEQ multiplex PCR. The data show roughly 130,000 clones, around 80% seen once. Material: peripheral blood. The receptor set was obtained from a man between 45 and 60 years old with acute or convalescent COVID-19.

The chain combines TRBV29-1 with TRBJ1-2, with 7 bases aligning to TRBD1. The V gene's germline CDR1 is SQVTM and CDR2 ANQGSEA. This CDR3 has 13 residues. V gave up 5 bases and J gave up 3 bases; unmatched junction bases: 6. The DNA for the CDR3 is TGCAGCGTTAGGGACAGTGGGGACTATGGCTACACCTTC. Its translation is CSVRDSGDYGYTF.

V usage is TRBV6-5 and J usage is TRBJ2-4; D uncertain. Trimming removed 4 bases from V and 0 bases from J, with 13 bases in between. This CDR3 has 16 amino acids. Germline V gene lookup returns CDR1 MNHEY and CDR2 SVGAGI. The CDR3 region has the DNA TGTGCCAGCAGTTTCACACAGTCCTTAGCCAAAAACATTCAGTACTTC. Protein product: CASSFTQSLAKNIQYF.

This chain uses TRBV18 with TRBJ2-1; 8 bases are shared with TRBD2. CDR3 size: 19 residues. The V gene's germline CDR1 is KGHSH and CDR2 LQKENI. With V trimmed by 0 bases and J by 1 base, 11 bases remained unmatched. The CDR3 DNA reads as TGTGCCAGCTCACCACCCCCGGCGGGGGGTAGAGAGTCCTACAATGAGCAGTTCTTC. It codes for CASSPPPAGGRESYNEQFF.

The V call is TRBV11-3, the J call TRBJ2-7, with 7 bases identical to TRBD1. The CDR3 extends over 19 amino acids. V lost 0 bases to trimming and J lost 6 bases; unmatched junction nucleotides: 20. Germline CDR1 reads SGHNT; CDR2 reads YENEEA. The CDR3 spells CASSLDLPRGDRERREQYV. CDR3 nucleotide sequence: TGTGCCAGCAGCTTAGATCTTCCAAGAGGCGACAGGGAAAGACGCGAGCAGTACGTC.

This rearrangement joins TRBV7-8 to TRBJ2-7; 7 bases map to TRBD2. CDR3 size: 17 residues. The germline CDR1 and CDR2 sequences are SGHVS and FQNEAQ. J gave up 2 bases and V 0 bases, and 10 bases lay outside the gene matches. The DNA for the CDR3 is TGTGCCAGCAGCTTAGCACCTTCCAGCGGGGCAACCTACGAGCAGTACTTC. Protein: CASSLAPSSGATYEQYF.

This clone came up a few times. The genes are TRBV6-6 and TRBJ1-5, with 11 bases that match TRBD1. The germline CDR1 and CDR2 sequences are MNHNY and SVGAGI (reference sequence). The V and J ends lost 7 bases and 6 bases, in that order; junction bases with no gene match: 5. The length of the CDR3 is 14 residues. The CDR3 DNA reads as TGTGCCAGCACCGGGGACAGGGGGATTCAGCCCCAGCATTTT. Translation gives CASTGDRGIQPQHF.

This clone appeared once. The rearrangement uses TRBV4-2 and TRBJ1-2, with 9 bases lining up with TRBD1. Germline CDR1 is LGHNA and CDR2 is YNFKEQ. This CDR3 comprises 15 residues. Germline trimming cut 4 bases from V and 9 bases from J; bases unmatched to any gene: 12. The CDR3 here is CASSPSSVGTGSYTF. Written as DNA, the CDR3 is TGTGCCAGCAGCCCATCGTCTGTCGGGACAGGGAGCTACACCTTC.

The chain carries TRBV10-3 and TRBJ1-6; the D gene is possibly TRBD1 (5 bases). Germline assignment: CDR1 ENHRY and CDR2 SYGVKD. The CDR3 is made up of 16 amino acids. Trimming took 0 bases from V and 9 from J, leaving 15 bases between them. The DNA of the CDR3 is TGTGCCATCAGTGAGTCTTTGGGGCTTTTGGGTTCACCCCTCCACTTT. Protein product: CAISESLGLLGSPLHF.

This sequence joins TRBV18 and TRBJ2-7; 9 bases fit TRBD2. Trimming cost V 6 bases and J 7 bases; bases outside gene matches: 7. The CDR3 is 13 amino acids. Germline V gene lookup returns CDR1 KGHSH and CDR2 LQKENI. This CDR3 is CASSAALAGEQYV. CDR3 nucleotides: TGTGCCAGCTCTGCGGCCCTAGCGGGGGAGCAGTACGTC.

The V call is TRBV11-2, the J call TRBJ2-5, with a weak D call TRBD2 (6 bases). Germline-derived CDR1 and CDR2 are SGHAT and FQNNGV. V was pared by 5 bases and J by 5 bases, with 12 bases between. This CDR3 contains 13 residues. CDR3 loop: CASSVDYSETQYF. The CDR3 nucleotides read TGTGCCAGCAGCGTGGACTATTCGGAGACCCAGTACTTC.

The CDR3 here is CASSQASGSNYGYTF. In nucleotides, the CDR3 is TGTGCCAGCAGCCAAGCTTCGGGTTCTAACTATGGCTACACCTTC. V gene TRBV4-2 combines with J gene TRBJ1-2; D is uncertain. This CDR3 region has 15 residues. Germline V gene data show CDR1 as LGHNA and CDR2 as YNFKEQ. Trimming removed 1 base from V and 0 bases from J, with 9 bases in between.

The chain uses TRBV30 and TRBJ2-5, with unresolved D. The CDR3 is 12 residues long. Germline CDR1 is GTSNPN and CDR2 is SVGIG (reference sequence). Trimming removed 4 bases from V and 7 bases from J, with 13 bases in between. CDR3 loop: CAWTNTDWTQYF. CDR3 coding DNA: TGTGCCTGGACAAACACAGATTGGACCCAGTACTTC.

Ten or more counts support this clone. V and J are TRBV19 and TRBJ1-5, with D possibly being TRBD1 (5 bases). This CDR3 comprises 16 residues. From germline, CDR1 is LNHDA and CDR2 SQIVND (reference sequence). V was trimmed by 3 bases and J by 1 base, leaving 13 bases between them. Here the CDR3 reads CASSIPGLLSNQPQHF. The CDR3 nucleotides are TGTGCCAGTAGTATCCCGGGACTCCTAAGCAATCAGCCCCAGCATTTT.

The table lists this clone with a few counts. V is TRBV29-1 and J is TRBJ1-1; D unclear. In germline, CDR1 is SQVTM, CDR2 ANQGSEA. V lost 4 bases to trimming and J lost 1 base, with 10 bases between them. The CDR3 has 13 residues. CDR3 nucleotide sequence: TGCAGCGTTGCCCCTAGGAAGAACACTGAAGCTTTCTTT. As protein: CSVAPRKNTEAFF.

This sequence joins TRBV24-1 and TRBJ2-7; 7 nucleotides align to TRBD1. The ends lost 5 bases at V and 5 bases at J; junction bases unmatched: 11. Germline CDR1 reads KGHDR; CDR2 reads SFDVKD. The CDR3 runs 15 residues. The CDR3 region has the DNA TGTGCCACCAGTGTCCCGGGACCAGGGGGAGACGAGCAGTACGTC. Translating it yields CATSVPGPGGDEQYV.

V and J are TRBV6-5 and TRBJ2-2; TRBD1 agrees at 11 bases. With V trimmed by 7 bases and J by 6 bases, 7 bases remained unmatched. Germline V CDR1 and CDR2: MNHEY, SVGAGI. The CDR3 consists of 15 residues. In DNA form, the CDR3 reads TGTGCCAGCATGAGAGGGACAGGGGGTTCCGGGGAGCTGTTTTTT. This codes for CASMRGTGGSGELFF.

This clone was recorded only once. This chain uses TRBV28 with TRBJ2-7; D call uncertain. From germline, CDR1 is MDHEN and CDR2 SYDVKM. Trimming shortened V by 3 bases and J by 2 bases, and 17 bases separated the two germline ends. The CDR3 length is 16 residues. The CDR3 sequence: CASSFMLATTTYEQYF. The CDR3 nucleotides read TGTGCCAGCAGTTTCATGTTGGCGACAACCACCTACGAGCAGTACTTC. Filled out from reference TRBV28 and TRBJ2-7, the complete variable domain reads DVKVTQSSRYLVKRTGEKVFLECVQDMDHENMFWYRQDPGLGLRLIYFSYDVKMKEKGDIPEGYSVSREKKERFSLILESASTNQTSMYLCASSFMLATTTYEQYFGPGTRLTVT.

This chain joins TRBV19 and TRBJ1-4; maybe TRBD1 (6 bases). Germline V gene data show CDR1 as LNHDA and CDR2 as SQIVND (reference sequence). The CDR3 spans 13 residues. V was trimmed by 4 bases and J by 7 bases, leaving 10 bases between them. The DNA of the CDR3 is TGTGCCAGTAGTACAGGGGTGGGTGAAAAACTGTTTTTT. Translated, it gives CASSTGVGEKLFF.

V gene TRBV6-1 combines with J gene TRBJ2-7; D gene ambiguous. Germline lookup yields CDR1 MNHNS and CDR2 SASEGT. The CDR3 sequence is 15 residues long. Trimming took off 3 bases at V and 0 bases at J, with 12 bases between the two ends. Written as DNA, the CDR3 is TGTGCCAGCAGTGAGGTACTTTCTTACTCCTACGAGCAGTACGTC. Encoded protein: CASSEVLSYSYEQYV.

The J gene is TRBJ1-2, the V gene TRBV30; no firm D call. CDR3 size: 12 residues. Germline CDR1 is GTSNPN and CDR2 is SVGIG (reference sequence). The ends were cut back, 4 bases at V and 4 bases at J, with 10 bases in the middle. The CDR3 here is CAWTSVSYGYTF. The DNA for the CDR3 is TGTGCCTGGACTTCGGTCTCCTATGGCTACACCTTC.

This chain uses TRBV25-1 with TRBJ1-1, with 7 bases matching TRBD1. V shed 4 bases and J 2 bases; nucleotides not matched to a gene: 4. This CDR3 is 14 amino acids long. Germline V gives CDR1 MGHDK, CDR2 SYGVNS. CDR3 nucleotides: TGTGCCAGCAGTGTCGGGACAGAAAACACTGAAGCTTTCTTT. This gives the protein CASSVGTENTEAFF.

The rearrangement joins TRBV7-8 to TRBJ1-5; the D is unclear. Germline V gene lookup returns CDR1 SGHVS and CDR2 FQNEAQ. V was clipped by 0 bases and J by 5 bases, with 5 bases between them. This CDR3 spans 13 amino acids. The CDR3 region has the DNA TGTGCCAGCAGCTTAGCCTCCGATCAGCCCCAGCATTTT. It is translated as CASSLASDQPQHF.

The rearrangement uses TRBV5-1 and TRBJ2-5, with 7 bases identical to TRBD1. Germline V gives CDR1 SGHRS, CDR2 YFSETQ. J gave up 1 base and V 4 bases, and 4 bases lay outside the gene matches. The CDR3 is made up of 14 amino acids. The CDR3 nucleotides read TGCGCCAGCAGCGGGGGACAGCCCCAAGAGACCCAGTACTTC. Amino acids: CASSGGQPQETQYF. Complete variable domain (other parts from reference TRBV5-1 and TRBJ2-5): KAGVTQTPRYLIKTRGQQVTLSCSPISGHRSVSWYQQTPGQGLQFLFEYFSETQRNKGNFPGRFSGRQFSNSRSEMNVSTLELGDSALYLCASSGGQPQETQYFGPGTRLLVL.

Concerning this clone: A read error may account for a junction end that differs from germline. Distinct nucleotide sequences in the sample also encode this CDR3. The CDR3, as DNA: TGTGCCAGCAGCCAACGTACAGGGGTAGGGTATGGCTACACCTTC. Its protein is CASSQRTGVGYGYTF. The genes are TRBV5-1 and TRBJ1-2; 7 positions agree with TRBD1. The length of the CDR3 is 15 residues. Germline V gene data show CDR1 as SGHRS and CDR2 as YFSETQ.

The rearrangement links TRBV2 to TRBJ1-2; the D gene is possibly TRBD1 (5 bases). From germline, CDR1 is SNHLY and CDR2 FYNNEI. The V and J ends lost 7 bases and 8 bases respectively, with 20 bases between them. The CDR3 has 14 amino acids. The CDR3 coding sequence is TGTGCCAGCACCAGGGAACGGGGAGGTTCAGGCTACACCTTC. Encoded protein: CASTRERGGSGYTF.

This clone came up once. The V and J genes are TRBV24-1 and TRBJ2-3; 8 bases are a match to TRBD2. Looked up from germline, CDR1 is KGHDR and CDR2 is SFDVKD. V lost 9 bases to trimming and J lost 4 bases; unmatched junction nucleotides: 17. The CDR3 is 17 amino acids. CDR3 region: CATLSPPAGVVADTQYF. In DNA form, the CDR3 reads TGTGCCACCCTCAGCCCCCCAGCGGGGGTTGTTGCAGATACGCAGTATTTT.

A few counts support this clone. The CDR3 DNA is TGTGCCTGGAATCTGGGAGGGAATTCACCCCTCCACTTT. Encoded protein: CAWNLGGNSPLHF. V is TRBV30 and J is TRBJ1-6, with unresolved D. Trimming removed 4 bases from V and 7 bases from J, with 11 bases in between. This CDR3 has 13 residues. Germline CDR1 GTSNPN, CDR2 SVGIG (reference sequence).

This clone occurred a few times. This rearrangement joins TRBV2 to TRBJ1-2; a possible D gene is TRBD1 (5 bases). The V gene's germline CDR1 is SNHLY and CDR2 FYNNEI. V shed 3 bases and J shed 2 bases, with 7 bases lying between them. The length of the CDR3 is 13 residues. The CDR3 reads CASSDQGNYGYTF. The CDR3 bases are TGTGCCAGCAGTGATCAGGGAAACTATGGCTACACCTTC.

The chain is built from TRBV3-1 (or the pseudogene TRBV3-2) and TRBJ1-1, with D perhaps matching TRBD1 (5 bases). This CDR3 is 15 amino acids long. Germline V gives CDR1 LGHDT, CDR2 YNNKEL (reference sequence). V lost 4 bases and J 5 bases, leaving 17 bases between the germline ends. The CDR3 DNA reads TGTGCCAGCAGCCCCGGTGGCGGGGGGGGGACTGAAGCTTTCTTT. Its protein product is CASSPGGGGGTEAFF.

J is TRBJ2-3 and V is TRBV30, with D maybe TRBD1 (5 bases). With 0 bases removed from V and 0 bases from J, the gap between germline ends came to 7 bases. Germline V gene sequence: CDR1 GTSNPN, CDR2 SVGIG (reference sequence). The CDR3 has 14 residues. The CDR3 sequence is CAWSVQASTDTQYF. The DNA of the CDR3 is TGTGCCTGGAGTGTACAGGCCAGCACAGATACGCAGTATTTT.